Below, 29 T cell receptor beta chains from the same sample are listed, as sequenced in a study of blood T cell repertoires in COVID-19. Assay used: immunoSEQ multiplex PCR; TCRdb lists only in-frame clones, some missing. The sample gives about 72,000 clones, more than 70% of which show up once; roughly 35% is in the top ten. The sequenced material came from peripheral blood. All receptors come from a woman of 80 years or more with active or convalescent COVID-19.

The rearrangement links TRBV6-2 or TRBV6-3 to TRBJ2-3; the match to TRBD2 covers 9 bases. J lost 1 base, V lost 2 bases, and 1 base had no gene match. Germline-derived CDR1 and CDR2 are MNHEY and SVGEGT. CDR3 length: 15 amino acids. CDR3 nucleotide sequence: TGTGCCAGCAGTTACCGACTAGCGGGCACAGATACGCAGTATTTT. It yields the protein CASSYRLAGTDTQYF.

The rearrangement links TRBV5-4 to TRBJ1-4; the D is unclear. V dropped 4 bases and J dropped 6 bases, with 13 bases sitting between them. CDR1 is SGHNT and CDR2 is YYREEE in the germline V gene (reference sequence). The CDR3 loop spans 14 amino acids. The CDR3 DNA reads TGTGCCAGCAGCACGGAGGTTGGGGATGAAAAACTGTTTTTT. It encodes CASSTEVGDEKLFF.

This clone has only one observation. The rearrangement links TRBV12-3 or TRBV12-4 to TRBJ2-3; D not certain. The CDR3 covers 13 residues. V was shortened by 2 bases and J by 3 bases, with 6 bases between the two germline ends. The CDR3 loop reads CASSLPSTDTQYF. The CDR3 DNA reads TGTGCCAGCAGTTTACCCTCGACAGATACGCAGTATTTT.

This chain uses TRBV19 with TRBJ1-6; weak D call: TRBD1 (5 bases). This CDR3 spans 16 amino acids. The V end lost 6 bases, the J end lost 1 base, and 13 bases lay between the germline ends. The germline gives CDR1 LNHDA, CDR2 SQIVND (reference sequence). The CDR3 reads CASSQPRGSYNSPLHF. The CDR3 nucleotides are TGTGCCAGTAGCCAACCGCGGGGGTCCTATAATTCACCCCTCCACTTT.

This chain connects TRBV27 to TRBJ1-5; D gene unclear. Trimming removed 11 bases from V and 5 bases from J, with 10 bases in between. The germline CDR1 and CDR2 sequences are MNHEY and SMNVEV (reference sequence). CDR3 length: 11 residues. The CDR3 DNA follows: TGTGCCTCAGGTGTCGATCAGCCCCAGCATTTT. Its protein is CASGVDQPQHF.

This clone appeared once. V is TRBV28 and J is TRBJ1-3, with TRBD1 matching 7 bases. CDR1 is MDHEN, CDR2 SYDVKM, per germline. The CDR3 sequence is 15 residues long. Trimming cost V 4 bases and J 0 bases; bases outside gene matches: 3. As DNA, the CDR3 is TGTGCCAGCAGTTATAGGACAGGCTCTGGAAACACCATATATTTT. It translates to CASSYRTGSGNTIYF.

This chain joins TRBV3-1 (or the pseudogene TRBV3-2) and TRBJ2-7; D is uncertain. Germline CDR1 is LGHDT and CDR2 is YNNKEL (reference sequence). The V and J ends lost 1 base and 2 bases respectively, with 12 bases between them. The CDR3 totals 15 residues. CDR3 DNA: TGTGCCAGCAGCCAAGTCTCGAGAGCTCCCTACGAGCAGTACTTC. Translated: CASSQVSRAPYEQYF.

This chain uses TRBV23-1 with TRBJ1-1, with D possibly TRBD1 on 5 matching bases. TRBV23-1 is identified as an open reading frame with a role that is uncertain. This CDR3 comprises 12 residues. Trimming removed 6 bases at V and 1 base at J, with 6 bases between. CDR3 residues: CASSGGNTEAFF. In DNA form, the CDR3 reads TGCGCCAGCAGCGGGGGGAACACTGAAGCTTTCTTT.

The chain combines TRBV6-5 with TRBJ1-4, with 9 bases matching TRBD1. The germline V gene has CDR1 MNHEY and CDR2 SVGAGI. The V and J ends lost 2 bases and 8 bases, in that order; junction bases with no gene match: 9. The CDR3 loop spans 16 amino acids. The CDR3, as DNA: TGTGCCAGCAGTTACCAAGGGACAGGGACCGGCGAAAAACTGTTTTTT. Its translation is CASSYQGTGTGEKLFF.

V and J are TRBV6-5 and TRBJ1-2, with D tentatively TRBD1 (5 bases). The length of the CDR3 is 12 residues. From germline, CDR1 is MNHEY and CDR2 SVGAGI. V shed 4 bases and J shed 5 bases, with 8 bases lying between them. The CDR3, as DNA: TGTGCCAGCAGTTCGGGGGAGTATGGCTACACCTTC. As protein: CASSSGEYGYTF.

The CDR3 reads CASKRDYEETQYF. Written as DNA, the CDR3 is TGTGCCTCCAAGAGGGACTACGAAGAGACCCAGTACTTC. The V call is TRBV2, the J call TRBJ2-5; 7 bases line up with TRBD2. V gave up 11 bases and J gave up 3 bases; unmatched junction bases: 9. Looked up from germline, CDR1 is SNHLY and CDR2 is FYNNEI. The CDR3 has 13 amino acids.

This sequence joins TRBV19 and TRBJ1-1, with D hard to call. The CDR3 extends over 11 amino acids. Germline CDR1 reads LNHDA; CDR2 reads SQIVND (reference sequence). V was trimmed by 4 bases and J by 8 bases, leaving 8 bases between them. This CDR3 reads CASSRAQEAFF. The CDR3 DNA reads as TGTGCCAGTAGTAGGGCCCAGGAAGCTTTCTTT.

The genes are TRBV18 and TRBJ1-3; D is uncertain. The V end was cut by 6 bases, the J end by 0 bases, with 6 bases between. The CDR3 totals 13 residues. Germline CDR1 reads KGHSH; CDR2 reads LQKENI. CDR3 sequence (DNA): TGTGCCAGCTCTGGGAGCTCTGGAAACACCATATATTTT. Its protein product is CASSGSSGNTIYF.

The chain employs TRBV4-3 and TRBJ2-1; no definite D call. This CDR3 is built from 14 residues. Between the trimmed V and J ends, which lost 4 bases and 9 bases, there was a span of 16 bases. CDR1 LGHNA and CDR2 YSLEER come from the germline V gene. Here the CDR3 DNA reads TGCGCCAGCAGCCTTATCGGCATTAGGAGTGAGCAGTTCTTC. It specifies CASSLIGIRSEQFF.

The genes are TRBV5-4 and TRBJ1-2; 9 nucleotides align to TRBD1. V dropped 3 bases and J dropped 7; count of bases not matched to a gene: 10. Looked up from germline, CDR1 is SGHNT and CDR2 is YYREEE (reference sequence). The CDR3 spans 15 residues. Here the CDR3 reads CASSSVSTGGSGYTF. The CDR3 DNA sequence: TGTGCCAGCAGCTCAGTGTCTACAGGGGGCAGTGGCTACACCTTC.

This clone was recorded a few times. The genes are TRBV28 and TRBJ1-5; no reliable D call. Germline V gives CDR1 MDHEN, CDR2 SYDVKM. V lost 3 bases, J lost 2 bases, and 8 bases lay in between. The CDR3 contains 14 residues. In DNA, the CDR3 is TGTGCCAGCAGTTTCCTTCTAGGCAATCAGCCCCAGCATTTT. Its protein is CASSFLLGNQPQHF.

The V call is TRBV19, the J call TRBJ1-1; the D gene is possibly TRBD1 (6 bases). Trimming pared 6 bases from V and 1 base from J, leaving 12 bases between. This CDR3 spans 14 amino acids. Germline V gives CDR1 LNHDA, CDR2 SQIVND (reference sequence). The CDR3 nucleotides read TGTGCCAGTAGGAAAGGGGGGGAGAACACTGAAGCTTTCTTT. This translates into CASRKGGENTEAFF.

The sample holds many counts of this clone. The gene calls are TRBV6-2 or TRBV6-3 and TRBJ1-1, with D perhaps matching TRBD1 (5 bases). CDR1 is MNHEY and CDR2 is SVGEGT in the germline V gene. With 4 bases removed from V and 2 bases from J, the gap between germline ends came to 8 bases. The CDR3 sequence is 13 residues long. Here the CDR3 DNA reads TGTGCCAGCAGTTCCAGGGAAAACACTGAAGCTTTCTTT. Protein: CASSSRENTEAFF.

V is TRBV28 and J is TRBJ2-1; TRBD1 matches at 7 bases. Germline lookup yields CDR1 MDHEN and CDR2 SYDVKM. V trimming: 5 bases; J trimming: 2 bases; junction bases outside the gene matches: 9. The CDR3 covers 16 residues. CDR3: CASSEQGEIAYNEQFF. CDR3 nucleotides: TGTGCCAGCAGTGAGCAGGGGGAGATAGCCTACAATGAGCAGTTCTTC.

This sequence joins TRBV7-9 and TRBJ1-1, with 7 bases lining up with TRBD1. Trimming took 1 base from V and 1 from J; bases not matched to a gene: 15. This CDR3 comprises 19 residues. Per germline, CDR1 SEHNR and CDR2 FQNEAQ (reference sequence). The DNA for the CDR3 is TGTGCCAGCAGCTTAGATTGGGGAAATTCAAGGACAGGGAACACTGAAGCTTTCTTT. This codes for CASSLDWGNSRTGNTEAFF.

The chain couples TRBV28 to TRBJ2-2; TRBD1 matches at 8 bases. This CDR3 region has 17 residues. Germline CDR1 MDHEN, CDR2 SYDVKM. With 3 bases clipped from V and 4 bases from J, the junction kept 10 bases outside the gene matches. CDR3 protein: CASSLTRTGPVTGELFF. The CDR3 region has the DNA TGTGCCAGCAGTTTGACCAGGACAGGGCCGGTCACCGGGGAGCTGTTTTTT.

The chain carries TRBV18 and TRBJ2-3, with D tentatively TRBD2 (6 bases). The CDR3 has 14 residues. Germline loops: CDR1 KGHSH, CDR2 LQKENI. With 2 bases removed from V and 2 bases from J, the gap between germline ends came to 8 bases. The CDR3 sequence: CASSPAGHTDTQYF. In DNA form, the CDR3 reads TGTGCCAGCTCACCAGCGGGGCACACAGATACGCAGTATTTT.

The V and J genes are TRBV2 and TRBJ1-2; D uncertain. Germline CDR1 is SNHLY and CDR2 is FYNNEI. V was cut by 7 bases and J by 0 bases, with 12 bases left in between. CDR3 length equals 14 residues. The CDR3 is CASIGEQTNYGYTF. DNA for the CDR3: TGTGCCAGCATCGGCGAACAGACTAACTATGGCTACACCTTC. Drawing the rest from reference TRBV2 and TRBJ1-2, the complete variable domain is EPEVTQTPSHQVTQMGQEVILRCVPISNHLYFYWYRQILGQKVEFLVSFYNNEISEKSEIFDDQFSVERPDGSNFTLKIRSTKLEDSAMYFCASIGEQTNYGYTFGSGTRLTVV.

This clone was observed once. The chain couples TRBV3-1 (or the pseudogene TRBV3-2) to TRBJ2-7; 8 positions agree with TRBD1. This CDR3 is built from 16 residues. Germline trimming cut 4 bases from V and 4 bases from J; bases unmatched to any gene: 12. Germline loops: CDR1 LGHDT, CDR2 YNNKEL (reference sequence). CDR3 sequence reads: CASSRAPQGARYEQYF. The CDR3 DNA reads TGTGCCAGCAGCCGAGCCCCCCAGGGGGCTCGGTACGAGCAGTACTTC.

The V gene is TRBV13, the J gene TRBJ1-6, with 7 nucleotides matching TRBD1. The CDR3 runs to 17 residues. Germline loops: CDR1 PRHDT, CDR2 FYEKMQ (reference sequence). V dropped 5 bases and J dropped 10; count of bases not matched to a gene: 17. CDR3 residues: CASSLRTGARAGSPLHF. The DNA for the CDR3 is TGTGCCAGCAGCCTCCGCACAGGGGCCCGGGCGGGATCACCCCTCCACTTT. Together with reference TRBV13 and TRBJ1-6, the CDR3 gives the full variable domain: AAGVIQSPRHLIKEKRETATLKCYPIPRHDTVYWYQQGPGQDPQFLISFYEKMQSDKGSIPDRFSAQQFSDYHSELNMSSLELGDSALYFCASSLRTGARAGSPLHFGNGTRLTVT.

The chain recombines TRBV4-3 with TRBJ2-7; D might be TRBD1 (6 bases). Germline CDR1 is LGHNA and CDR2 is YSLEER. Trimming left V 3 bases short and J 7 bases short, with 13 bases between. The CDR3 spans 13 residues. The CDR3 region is CASSQSTGREQYF. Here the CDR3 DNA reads TGCGCCAGCAGCCAGTCCACAGGGCGGGAGCAGTACTTC.

The CDR3 DNA reads TGCGCCAGCAGCTTGGTGGGACAGGTTGCCTACGAGCAGTACTTC. The encoded protein is CASSLVGQVAYEQYF. V usage is TRBV5-1 and J usage is TRBJ2-7; 8 bases align to TRBD1. Germline loops: CDR1 SGHRS, CDR2 YFSETQ. Losses at the gene ends were 0 bases for V and 2 bases for J; bases not matched to a gene: 4. The CDR3 consists of 15 residues.

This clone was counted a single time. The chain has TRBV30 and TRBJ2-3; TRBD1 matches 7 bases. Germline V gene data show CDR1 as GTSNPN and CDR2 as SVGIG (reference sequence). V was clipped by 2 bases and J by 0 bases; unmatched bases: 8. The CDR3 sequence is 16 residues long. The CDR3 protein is CAWSTRTGDSTDTQYF. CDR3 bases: TGTGCCTGGAGTACGCGGACAGGAGACAGCACAGATACGCAGTATTTT.

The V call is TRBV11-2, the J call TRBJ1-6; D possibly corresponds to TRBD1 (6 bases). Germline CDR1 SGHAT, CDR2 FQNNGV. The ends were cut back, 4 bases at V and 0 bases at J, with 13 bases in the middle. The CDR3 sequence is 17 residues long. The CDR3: CASSSPQDSSYNSPLHF. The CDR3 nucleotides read TGTGCCAGCAGCTCCCCCCAGGACAGCTCCTATAATTCACCCCTCCACTTT.